This T cell receptor beta chain was profiled in a study of blood T cell repertoires in COVID-19. In the study overall: Italy, Spain and the United States were the sources of the convalescent and acute COVID-19 samples. Sources were T cells, B-cell-depleted T cells, or PBMCs; the material itself was cDNA or gDNA.

Germline CDR1 reads KGHSH; CDR2 reads LQKENI. The V gene end was trimmed by 4 bases and the J gene end by 10 bases; junction bases not matched to a gene: 24. The CDR3 sequence is 19 residues long. How the authors handled the data: Estimation of nucleated cell counts was performed using reference gene primer amplification. Sequencing was performed with immunoSEQ multiplex PCR; in TCRdb, only in-frame clones are kept and a portion is missing. That table furnishes V, J and clone size, whereas the DNA furnished D and trimming. The sample has over 250,000 clones; 89% are singletons. The sequencing input was peripheral blood. The genes are TRBV18 and TRBJ2-1, with 8 bases fitting TRBD1. The sequence came from a man aged 45-65 years with acute or convalescent COVID-19. As DNA, the CDR3 is TGTGCCAGCTCACGGCCCCGATTTCAGGGGGCGGGTATAGGTGGGGAGCAGTTCTTC. This sequence encodes CASSRPRFQGAGIGGEQFF.